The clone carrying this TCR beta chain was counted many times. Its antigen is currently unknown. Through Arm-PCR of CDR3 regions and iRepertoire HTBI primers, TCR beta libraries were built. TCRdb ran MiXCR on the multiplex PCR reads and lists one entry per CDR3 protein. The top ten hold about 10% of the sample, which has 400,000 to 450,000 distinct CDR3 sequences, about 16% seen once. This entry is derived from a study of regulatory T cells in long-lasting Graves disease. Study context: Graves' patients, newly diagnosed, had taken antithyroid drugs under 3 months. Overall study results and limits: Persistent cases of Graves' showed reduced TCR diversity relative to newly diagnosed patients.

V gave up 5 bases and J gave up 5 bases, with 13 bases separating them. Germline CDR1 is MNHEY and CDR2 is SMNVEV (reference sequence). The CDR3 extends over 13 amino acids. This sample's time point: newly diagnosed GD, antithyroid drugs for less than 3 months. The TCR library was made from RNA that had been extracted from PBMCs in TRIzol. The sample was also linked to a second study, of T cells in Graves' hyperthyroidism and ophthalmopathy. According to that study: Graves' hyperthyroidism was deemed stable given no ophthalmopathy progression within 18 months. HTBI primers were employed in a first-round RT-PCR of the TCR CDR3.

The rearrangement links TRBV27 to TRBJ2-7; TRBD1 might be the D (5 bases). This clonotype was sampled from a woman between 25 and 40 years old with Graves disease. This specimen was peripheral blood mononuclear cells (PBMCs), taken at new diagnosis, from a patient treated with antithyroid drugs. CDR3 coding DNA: TGTGCCAGCAGTACCAGGGTCTCGGACGAGCAGTACTTC. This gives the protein CASSTRVSDEQYF.